This TCR beta chain stems from a study of CXCR3-negative and CXCR3-positive naive CD8 T cells. The wider study: Roughly 130 million TRB reads were obtained in total, which works out to about 1.5 +/- 0.3 million per library.

Naive CD8+ T cells were CD45RO-CCR7+CD27+CD95-. On this clonotype: Its target is not known.

The CDR3 runs 13 residues. The germline gives CDR1 MNHEY, CDR2 SMNVEV (reference sequence). 5' RACE with UMI labels generated the TRB cDNA libraries. Using the 5' RACE reads, TCRdb records one entry per CDR3 protein without DNA. The sample yields about 7,000 distinct CDR3 sequences, of which the top ten take up around 1.2%. The study, taken as a whole, reports: No difference in surface CD5 was seen between naive subsets, and TCR strength was inferred from TRB CDR3 properties. Compared with CXCR3-negative naive cells, CXCR3-positive naive cells showed more hydrophobic TRB CDR3s. The study found comparably high diversity in both naive subsets and much lower diversity in memory CD8+ cells.

The sequencing sample was made of naive CXCR3+ CD8+ T cells from blood. Regarding subset: CD45RO-CCR7+CD27+CD95- naive CD8+ T cells expressing CXCR3 (TNR3+). The chain recombines TRBV27 with TRBJ2-7; the TCRdb call, TRBD1, lacks DNA for checking. The TCR comes from a human donor in good health. Some clones in this sample may be carry-over from other donors' samples. The CDR3 region is CASSSDRAYEQYF.